This T cell receptor beta chain was identified during a study of lymphopenia after photon versus proton radiotherapy. Trimming took 0 bases from V and 3 from J, leaving 7 bases between them. The germline CDR1 and CDR2 sequences are SGHRS and YFSETQ. The CDR3 loop spans 14 amino acids. Sequencing was performed with immunoSEQ multiplex PCR; in TCRdb, only in-frame clones are kept and a portion is missing. The sample holds tens of thousands of clones, 65% to 85% seen once. The input for sequencing was peripheral blood, taken from a patient treated with proton-based radiotherapy. This chain connects TRBV5-1 to TRBJ1-3; D remains unclear. The source of this sequence is a man between 60 and 70 years old with pancreatic cancer. CDR3 DNA: TGCGCCAGCAGCTTGGCCGGATATGGAAACACCATATATTTT. It translates to CASSLAGYGNTIYF.